Sequencing of this T cell receptor beta chain was carried out in a study of neurological immune-mediated disorders. Study-level results: HTLV-1-associated myelopathy displayed the greatest TCR clonal expansion, and multiple sclerosis exhibited the smallest, lower than that of healthy controls. CDR3 amino acid sequences of expanded clones were not shared across subjects, a result suggesting private repertoires in all groups.

This clonotype was seen at least ten times. Its antigen is unidentified. This CDR3 is 13 amino acids long. V was shortened by 6 bases and J by 3 bases, with 13 bases between the two germline ends. The germline V gene has CDR1 DFQATT and CDR2 SNEGSKA (reference sequence). In each sequencing run, over 160 million TCR-beta sequences were generated from 15-18 subjects. TCRdb redid the calling of the 5' RACE reads with MiXCR, one entry per CDR3 protein. The sample yields about 46,000 distinct CDR3 sequences, approximately 3% seen once. Specimen: PBMCs. The source is a woman aged 45 to 65 with multiple sclerosis. V is TRBV20-1 and J is TRBJ2-3; TRBD2 is a possible D gene (6 bases). Written as DNA, the CDR3 is TGCAGTGCCCGGGAGAGGCGTACAGATACGCAGTATTTT. This encodes CSARERRTDTQYF.